These T cell receptor beta chains were read from a single sample in a study of cytomegalovirus exposure and HLA in healthy donors. Only in-frame clones appear in the TCRdb table, and some are missing; sequencing was by immunoSEQ multiplex PCR. The sample consists of a few hundred thousand clones, 86% of them appearing once. Sequences were obtained from PBMCs. These receptors were collected from a young woman in good health and CMV-seronegative. The CDR3 runs from the conserved cysteine through the conserved F or W. A D gene is named only where the DNA matches it firmly. For some rows the clone size is stated as once, few or many, or as a class when expanded; others skip it.

D: -; size: few; V: TRBV14; J: TRBJ2-3; CDR3: CASSQQEISTQYF; DNA: TGTGCCAGCAGTCAACAAGAAATCAGTACGCAGTATTTT
D: TRBD2; size: -; V: TRBV28; J: TRBJ2-7; CDR3: CASSGTSGGGSYEQYF; DNA: TGTGCCAGCAGCGGGACTAGCGGGGGAGGCTCCTACGAGCAGTACTTC
D: TRBD2; size: -; V: TRBV28; J: TRBJ2-2; CDR3: CASSTAGANTGELFF; DNA: TGTGCCAGCAGCACAGCGGGGGCGAACACCGGGGAGCTGTTTTTT
D: TRBD1; size: -; V: TRBV5-1; J: TRBJ2-2; CDR3: CASRKTAGQGVDTGELFF; DNA: TGCGCCAGCAGGAAAACTGCAGGACAGGGGGTCGACACCGGGGAGCTGTTTTTT
D: -; size: -; V: TRBV11-2; J: TRBJ2-2; CDR3: CASREWSGTGELFF; DNA: TGTGCCAGCAGAGAATGGAGCGGCACGGGGGAGCTGTTTTTT
D: -; size: -; V: TRBV9; J: TRBJ1-4; CDR3: CASSVRGLGNEKLFF; DNA: TGTGCCAGCAGCGTCAGAGGGCTGGGTAATGAAAAACTGTTTTTT
D: -; size: -; V: TRBV6-1; J: TRBJ1-5; CDR3: CASSEVGGGQLPQHF; DNA: TGTGCCAGCAGTGAAGTGGGCGGCGGACAATTACCCCAGCATTTT
D: TRBD1; size: few; V: TRBV18; J: TRBJ1-2; CDR3: CASSTGDYGYTF; DNA: TGTGCCAGCTCGACAGGGGACTATGGCTACACCTTC
D: -; size: -; V: TRBV19; J: TRBJ2-4; CDR3: CASSIVAAAGNIQYF; DNA: TGTGCCAGTAGTATAGTGGCAGCGGCTGGAAACATTCAGTACTTC
D: -; size: -; V: TRBV6-1; J: TRBJ1-2; CDR3: CASIPQGTGRYTF; DNA: TGTGCCAGCATTCCACAGGGAACCGGTCGCTACACCTTC
D: -; size: few; V: TRBV7-8; J: TRBJ2-2; CDR3: CALSTGGELFF; DNA: TGTGCCCTATCCACGGGCGGGGAGCTGTTTTTT
D: TRBD2; size: -; V: TRBV25-1; J: TRBJ2-7; CDR3: CASRGLAGDSYEQYF; DNA: TGTGCCAGCAGGGGACTAGCGGGGGACTCCTACGAGCAGTACTTC
D: -; size: -; V: TRBV2; J: TRBJ2-7; CDR3: CASSGGPYEQYF; DNA: TGTGCCAGCAGTGGCGGTCCCTACGAGCAGTACTTC
D: -; size: -; V: TRBV18; J: TRBJ1-4; CDR3: CASSPGPLLNEKLFF; DNA: TGTGCCAGCTCCCCTGGCCCCCTCTTAAATGAAAAACTGTTTTTT
D: TRBD1; size: -; V: TRBV5-1; J: TRBJ1-2; CDR3: CASSFTGGSGGYTF; DNA: TGCGCCAGCAGCTTTACAGGGGGCTCCGGCGGCTACACCTTC
D: TRBD2; size: once; V: TRBV18; J: TRBJ2-1; CDR3: CASSPASGGSHEQFF; DNA: TGTGCCAGCTCACCCGCTAGCGGGGGTTCCCATGAGCAGTTCTTC
D: TRBD1; size: -; V: TRBV2; J: TRBJ2-6; CDR3: CASSRQGTGANVLTF; DNA: TGTGCCAGCAGTCGACAGGGCACCGGGGCCAACGTCCTGACTTTC
D: TRBD1; size: -; V: TRBV2; J: TRBJ1-2; CDR3: CASSRTGEGDGYTF; DNA: TGTGCCAGCTCCCGGACAGGGGAGGGAGATGGCTACACCTTC
D: TRBD2; size: -; V: TRBV2; J: TRBJ2-4; CDR3: CASSQQGLAGVGNIQYF; DNA: TGTGCCAGCAGTCAACAGGGACTAGCGGGAGTTGGAAACATTCAGTACTTC
D: -; size: few; V: TRBV18; J: TRBJ1-1; CDR3: CASSPTIGNTEAFF; DNA: TGTGCCAGCTCACCCACAATTGGGAACACTGAAGCTTTCTTT
D: -; size: -; V: TRBV15; J: TRBJ2-3; CDR3: CATSRDRGGIDTQYF; DNA: TGTGCCACCAGCAGAGATAGGGGGGGAATCGATACGCAGTATTTT
D: -; size: -; V: TRBV18; J: TRBJ1-1; CDR3: CASSPGTAHGRRYEAFF; DNA: TGTGCCAGCTCACCCGGGACTGCCCACGGGCGCCGGTATGAAGCTTTCTTT
D: -; size: once; V: TRBV19; J: TRBJ2-2; CDR3: CASIPFGGRTGELFF; DNA: TGTGCCAGTATCCCCTTCGGAGGGCGCACCGGGGAGCTGTTTTTT
D: -; size: -; V: TRBV30; J: TRBJ2-5; CDR3: CAWSTGENVWETQYF; DNA: TGTGCCTGGAGTACAGGCGAGAATGTATGGGAGACCCAGTACTTC
D: TRBD1; size: -; V: TRBV29-1; J: TRBJ2-7; CDR3: CSVAETGGFPYEQYF; DNA: TGCAGCGTAGCGGAGACAGGGGGCTTTCCCTACGAGCAGTACTTC
D: -; size: -; V: TRBV6-5; J: TRBJ1-1; CDR3: CASRLQDLNTEAFF; DNA: TGTGCCAGCAGATTACAGGATCTGAACACTGAAGCTTTCTTT
D: TRBD1; size: -; V: TRBV29-1; J: TRBJ1-1; CDR3: CSVEEDRGGVSRAFF; DNA: TGCAGCGTTGAAGAGGACAGGGGCGGGGTAAGCCGAGCTTTCTTT
D: -; size: -; V: TRBV7-9; J: TRBJ2-1; CDR3: CASSLSGGRAEQFF; DNA: TGTGCCAGCAGCTTATCGGGGGGCAGGGCTGAGCAGTTCTTC
D: -; size: once; V: TRBV14; J: TRBJ2-7; CDR3: CASSQGRGGYYYEQYF; DNA: TGTGCCAGCAGCCAAGGTCGTGGAGGGTACTACTACGAGCAGTACTTC
D: TRBD1; size: -; V: TRBV28; J: TRBJ2-1; CDR3: CASSLLGQSSYNEQFF; DNA: TGTGCCAGCAGTTTATTGGGACAGTCCTCCTACAATGAGCAGTTCTTC
D: TRBD1; size: -; V: TRBV2; J: TRBJ1-1; CDR3: CASKTSGTGNTEAFF; DNA: TGTGCCAGCAAGACCTCCGGGACAGGAAACACTGAAGCTTTCTTT
D: -; size: -; V: TRBV2; J: TRBJ1-6; CDR3: CASRTFPAGYPLHF; DNA: TGTGCCAGCAGAACCTTTCCGGCAGGCTATCCCCTCCACTTT
D: TRBD1; size: -; V: TRBV6-5; J: TRBJ2-1; CDR3: CASSYPDRGQQFF; DNA: TGTGCCAGCAGTTACCCCGACAGGGGGCAACAGTTCTTC
D: TRBD1; size: -; V: TRBV27; J: TRBJ1-5; CDR3: CASSRGTGENQPQHF; DNA: TGTGCCAGCAGTAGAGGGACAGGAGAAAATCAGCCCCAGCATTTT
D: TRBD1; size: -; V: TRBV9; J: TRBJ2-7; CDR3: CASSGGQGRYEQYF; DNA: TGTGCCAGCAGCGGCGGACAGGGCCGGTACGAGCAGTACTTC
D: TRBD1; size: -; V: TRBV25-1; J: TRBJ2-3; CDR3: CASSELIGGYTDTQYF; DNA: TGTGCCAGCAGTGAATTAATAGGGGGCTACACAGATACGCAGTATTTT
D: TRBD2; size: -; V: TRBV5-6; J: TRBJ2-1; CDR3: CASSLDGTSMIDEQFF; DNA: TGTGCCAGCAGCTTGGATGGGACTAGCATGATCGATGAGCAGTTCTTC
D: -; size: many; V: TRBV28; J: TRBJ2-7; CDR3: CASSFHRAGEQYF; DNA: TGTGCCAGCAGTTTTCACAGGGCGGGCGAGCAGTACTTC
D: -; size: -; V: TRBV27; J: TRBJ2-7; CDR3: CASSPRRGFSSYEQYF; DNA: TGTGCCAGCAGTCCGCGACGGGGATTTAGCTCCTACGAGCAGTACTTC
D: -; size: -; V: TRBV7-3; J: TRBJ2-1; CDR3: CASSLTPPGEQFF; DNA: TGTGCCAGCAGCTTAACCCCTCCGGGAGAGCAGTTCTTC